Sequencing of this T cell receptor beta chain was carried out in a study of T cell repertoires in cytomegalovirus infection. Findings and caveats of the study: Summed frequency of public TCR beta families distinguished CMV carriers with the relevant HLA. HLA-C-restricted CMV-specific TCR beta clonotypes were dominant in the ex vivo response.

The V and J ends lost 5 bases and 1 base respectively, with 14 bases between them. CDR1 is SEHNR and CDR2 is FQNEAQ in the germline V gene (reference sequence). The CDR3 loop spans 15 amino acids. This clonotype was counted at least ten times. Its antigen remains unknown. TCRdb re-derived calls from the reads in MiXCR, one entry per CDR3 protein. The table records some 440,000 distinct CDR3 sequences, approximately 31% of them present only once. The sequenced sample was PBMCs. The source of this sequence is a human donor in good health (CMV status not recorded). Some clones in this sample may be carry-over from other donors' samples. The chain employs TRBV7-9 and TRBJ1-1, with D uncertain. CDR3 loop: CASSPGLEGNTEAFF. As DNA, the CDR3 is TGTGCCAGCAGCCCAGGCTTAGAGGGGAACACTGAAGCTTTCTTT. Filled out from reference TRBV7-9 and TRBJ1-1, the complete variable domain reads DTGVSQNPRHKITKRGQNVTFRCDPISEHNRLYWYRQTLGQGPEFLTYFQNEAQLEKSRLLSDRFSAERPKGSFSTLEIQRTEQGDSAMYLCASSPGLEGNTEAFFGQGTRLTVV.